This T cell receptor (beta chain) is drawn from a study of blood T cell repertoires in COVID-19. Study overall: Acute-phase and convalescent COVID-19 samples originated in the United States, Italy and Spain. Sources were T cells, B-cell-depleted T cells, or PBMCs; the material itself was cDNA or gDNA.

As processed by the authors: How many nucleated cells were present was estimated from reference gene primer amplification. Clones were read by immunoSEQ multiplex PCR, and TCRdb kept only the in-frame ones, dropping some. For V, J and clone size, that table is used; D and trimming come from the DNA. The sample shows approximately 81,000 clones, 89% of them seen only once. Germline V lookup: CDR1 GTSNPN, CDR2 SVGIG (reference sequence). With 4 bases removed from V and 4 bases from J, the gap between germline ends came to 9 bases. The CDR3 is 12 amino acids. Sequenced input: peripheral blood. The V gene is TRBV30, the J gene TRBJ2-3; D is ambiguous. The receptor's source is a man between 65 and 85 years old with active or convalescent COVID-19. In DNA form, the CDR3 reads TGTGCCTGGAACCCCGCGGCAGATACGCAGTATTTT. It translates to CAWNPAADTQYF. Full variable domain (remainder filled in from reference TRBV30 and TRBJ2-3): SQTIHQWPATLVQPVGSPLSLECTVEGTSNPNLYWYRQAAGRGLQLLFYSVGIGQISSEVPQNLSASRPQDRQFILSSKKLLLSDSGFYLCAWNPAADTQYFGPGTRLTVL.